These 26 T cell receptor beta chains were sequenced from one sample in a study of cytomegalovirus exposure and HLA in healthy donors. In the PCR, 60 Vbeta and 13 Jbeta primers were used. Assay used: immunoSEQ multiplex PCR; TCRdb lists only in-frame clones, some missing. This table holds some 75,000 clones, 78% found once. Sequencing used PBMCs. These receptors came from a man younger than 35 in good health and CMV-seropositive.

The chain carries TRBV10-1 and TRBJ2-2; no clear D. The CDR3 runs to 13 residues. V dropped 3 bases and J dropped 4 bases, with 6 bases sitting between them. Germline V gene sequence: CDR1 WNHNN, CDR2 SYGVQD (reference sequence). The CDR3 sequence: CASSDTGTGELFF. The CDR3 region has the DNA TGCGCCAGCAGTGATACGGGCACCGGGGAGCTGTTTTTT.

CDR3 DNA: TGTGCCAGCAGTTATAGCGGGAGCTCCTACAATGAGCAGTTCTTC. Translation gives CASSYSGSSYNEQFF. The chain couples TRBV6-6 to TRBJ2-1; 9 bases map to TRBD2. V shed 3 bases, J shed 0 bases, and the junction held 0 bases outside the gene matches. The CDR3 loop spans 15 amino acids. Per germline, CDR1 MNHNY and CDR2 SVGAGI (reference sequence).

The chain has TRBV2 and TRBJ2-4; 7 positions agree with TRBD2. Germline V lookup: CDR1 SNHLY, CDR2 FYNNEI. This CDR3 is 16 amino acids long. V gave up 6 bases and J gave up 0 bases; unmatched junction bases: 8. Here the CDR3 DNA reads TGTGCCAGCAGACAAAGCGGGGCGTTAGCCAAAAACATTCAGTACTTC. Protein: CASRQSGALAKNIQYF.

V gene TRBV7-9 combines with J gene TRBJ2-3; maybe TRBD2 (6 bases). V was clipped by 4 bases and J by 5 bases, with 13 bases between them. This CDR3 region has 14 residues. CDR1 and CDR2 from the germline V gene are SEHNR and FQNEAQ (reference sequence). Written as DNA, the CDR3 is TGTGCCAGCAGCTCCCCACTAGCAAGAGATACGCAGTATTTT. Its translation: CASSSPLARDTQYF.

The chain is built from TRBV28 and TRBJ2-7, with D possibly matching TRBD2 (6 bases). The CDR3 spans 13 residues. The V end was cut by 5 bases, the J end by 2 bases, with 10 bases between. The germline V gene has CDR1 MDHEN and CDR2 SYDVKM. CDR3 amino acids: CASSRRLAYEQYF. The CDR3 DNA sequence: TGTGCCAGCAGTCGCCGACTAGCCTACGAGCAGTACTTC.

This clone occurred a few times. The J gene is TRBJ2-3, the V gene TRBV29-1; unclear D gene. Trimming removed 7 bases at V and 2 bases at J, with 22 bases between. The CDR3 consists of 16 residues. The germline CDR1 and CDR2 sequences are SQVTM and ANQGSEA. Here the CDR3 DNA reads TGCAGCGCCGCAGATCGACTGGAGCCCCCCACAGATACGCAGTATTTT. Translating gives CSAADRLEPPTDTQYF.

This chain uses TRBV2 with TRBJ2-5; weak D call: TRBD2 (5 bases). This CDR3 is 16 amino acids long. Per germline, CDR1 SNHLY and CDR2 FYNNEI. The germline V and J ends were trimmed by 5 bases and 2 bases, with 18 bases remaining between them. CDR3 coding DNA: TGTGCCAGCAGTCCGGGATGGGGTATAGGTCAAGAGACCCAGTACTTC. It specifies CASSPGWGIGQETQYF.

The chain links TRBV27 to TRBJ2-7; 10 nucleotides align to TRBD1. V shed 5 bases, J shed 9 bases, and the junction held 7 bases outside the gene matches. This CDR3 is 13 amino acids long. Germline V gene data show CDR1 as MNHEY and CDR2 as SMNVEV (reference sequence). This CDR3 is CASSPGQGPGQYF. The CDR3 nucleotides are TGTGCCAGCAGTCCGGGACAGGGGCCTGGGCAGTACTTC.

The V call is TRBV5-6, the J call TRBJ1-5; D is possibly TRBD1 (6 bases). The V gene lost 4 bases and the J gene lost 7 bases, with 18 bases spanning the gap. Germline CDR1 reads SGHDT; CDR2 reads YYEEEE. CDR3 length: 15 amino acids. The chain's CDR3 is CASSVATDSGQPQHF. CDR3 in DNA: TGTGCCAGCAGCGTGGCCACGGACAGTGGACAGCCCCAGCATTTT.

The V gene is TRBV29-1, the J gene TRBJ2-2; D not resolved. Germline V gene lookup returns CDR1 SQVTM and CDR2 ANQGSEA. The V end was cut by 3 bases, the J end by 1 base, with 6 bases between. CDR3 length: 13 residues. The CDR3 is CSVDNLNTGELFF. The CDR3 nucleotides read TGCAGCGTTGACAATTTGAACACCGGGGAGCTGTTTTTT.

V usage is TRBV5-8 and J usage is TRBJ2-5; 9 bases align to TRBD2. This CDR3 is 15 amino acids long. Germline trimming cut 0 bases from V and 5 bases from J; bases unmatched to any gene: 5. Looked up from germline, CDR1 is SGHTS and CDR2 is YDEGEE. The CDR3 coding sequence is TGTGCCAGCAGCTTGGTGGCTAGCGGGATGGAGACCCAGTACTTC. Encoded protein: CASSLVASGMETQYF.

This clone was counted once. One junction end disagrees with the germline gene, perhaps due to a read error. The chain employs TRBV28 and TRBJ1-2; D remains ambiguous. Germline-derived CDR1 and CDR2 are MDHEN and SYDVKM. The CDR3 runs 14 residues. The CDR3 here is CASTLRREFYGYTF. The DNA for the CDR3 is TGTGCCAGCACTTTACGGAGGGAATTCTATGGCTACACCTTC.

V is TRBV11-3 and J is TRBJ2-4; 7 bases line up with TRBD1. V shed 4 bases and J 1 base; nucleotides not matched to a gene: 1. The CDR3 extends over 14 amino acids. Germline-derived CDR1 and CDR2 are SGHNT and YENEEA. In nucleotides, the CDR3 is TGTGCCAGCAGCTCCAGGGGGGCCAAAAACATTCAGTACTTC. This translates into CASSSRGAKNIQYF. Drawing the rest from reference TRBV11-3 and TRBJ2-4, the complete variable domain is EAGVVQSPRYKIIEKKQPVAFWCNPISGHNTLYWYLQNLGQGPELLIRYENEEAVDDSQLPKDRFSAERLKGVDSTLKIQPAELGDSAVYLCASSSRGAKNIQYFGAGTRLSVL.

This chain links TRBV2 with TRBJ2-6; TRBD1 matches 7 bases. The CDR3 runs 15 residues. Germline trimming cut 6 bases from V and 2 bases from J; bases unmatched to any gene: 4. The germline CDR1 and CDR2 sequences are SNHLY and FYNNEI. The DNA for the CDR3 is TGTGCCAGCAGGCCCGACAGGGCTGGGGCCAACGTCCTGACTTTC. Residues: CASRPDRAGANVLTF.

The genes are TRBV5-4 and TRBJ2-5; D is possibly TRBD2 (6 bases). Germline V gene sequence: CDR1 SGHNT, CDR2 YYREEE (reference sequence). The CDR3 consists of 13 residues. The ends were cut back, 6 bases at V and 2 bases at J, with 11 bases in the middle. In nucleotides, the CDR3 is TGTGCCAGCACCAATAGCGGACAAGAGACCCAGTACTTC. Its translation is CASTNSGQETQYF.

This clone was picked up a small number of times. The genes are TRBV5-4 and TRBJ1-1; tentatively, D is TRBD1 (6 bases). Germline-derived CDR1 and CDR2 are SGHNT and YYREEE (reference sequence). This CDR3 has 15 residues. The V gene lost 1 base and the J gene lost 1 base, with 11 bases spanning the gap. The chain's CDR3 is CASSLTGTQNTEAFF. DNA for the CDR3: TGTGCCAGCAGCTTGACCGGGACACAGAACACTGAAGCTTTCTTT.

This CDR3 reads CASNYDRDGEQYF. In DNA form, the CDR3 reads TGTGCCAGCAATTATGACAGGGATGGCGAGCAGTACTTC. The chain links TRBV6-1 to TRBJ2-7; 7 positions match TRBD1. With V trimmed by 7 bases and J by 6 bases, 9 bases remained unmatched. CDR1 MNHNS and CDR2 SASEGT come from the germline V gene. The CDR3 sequence is 13 residues long.

Here the CDR3 reads CASIDLGLAEDTQYF. CDR3 in DNA: TGTGCCAGCATCGACCTGGGACTAGCGGAGGATACGCAGTATTTT. The chain employs TRBV6-1 and TRBJ2-3; 11 bases are a match to TRBD2. Germline loops: CDR1 MNHNS, CDR2 SASEGT. Trimming removed 7 bases from V and 6 bases from J; junction bases left unmatched: 9. This CDR3 is built from 15 residues.

The chain recombines TRBV6-1 with TRBJ1-5, with 9 nucleotides matching TRBD1. V lost 9 bases, J lost 6 bases, and 9 bases stayed unmatched. The germline V gene has CDR1 MNHNS and CDR2 SASEGT. The CDR3 has 14 amino acids. The CDR3 reads CASTSGQGGQPQHF. The CDR3 DNA sequence: TGTGCCAGTACCTCGGGACAGGGTGGTCAGCCCCAGCATTTT.

The J gene is TRBJ2-1, the V gene TRBV5-4, with 10 bases that match TRBD2. This CDR3 comprises 17 residues. The trim removed 4 bases at V and 1 base at J, leaving 8 bases unmatched. CDR1 is SGHNT and CDR2 is YYREEE in the germline V gene (reference sequence). CDR3 sequence: CASSPSGRAVSYNEQFF. The CDR3 region has the DNA TGTGCCAGCAGCCCCAGCGGGAGGGCCGTGTCCTACAATGAGCAGTTCTTC.

This clone was observed once. V usage is TRBV4-2 and J usage is TRBJ2-1, with TRBD2 identical over 11 bases. The germline V gene encodes CDR1 LGHNA and CDR2 YNFKEQ. The CDR3 runs to 16 residues. The V and J ends lost 4 bases and 6 bases, in that order; junction bases with no gene match: 8. In DNA form, the CDR3 reads TGTGCCAGCAGCCGCACACTAGCGGGAGTTGGCAATGAGCAGTTCTTC. Residues: CASSRTLAGVGNEQFF.

The V call is TRBV29-1, the J call TRBJ2-1; a weak D match, TRBD2 (5 bases). CDR1 SQVTM and CDR2 ANQGSEA come from the germline V gene. The CDR3 runs to 15 residues. Between the trimmed V and J ends, which lost 8 bases and 8 bases, there was a span of 25 bases. The CDR3 region is CSTNSAGTFWDEQFF. CDR3 sequence (DNA): TGCAGCACGAATAGCGCCGGAACCTTTTGGGATGAGCAGTTCTTC.

Only a few counts were recorded for this clone. This chain uses TRBV5-6 with TRBJ2-5; maybe TRBD2 (5 bases). CDR1 and CDR2 (germline): SGHDT, YYEEEE. The CDR3 consists of 14 residues. The V and J ends lost 2 bases and 4 bases respectively, with 12 bases between them. The CDR3 DNA is TGTGCCAGCAGCTTTGGTAGTGCGGGAGAGACCCAGTACTTC. Its protein product is CASSFGSAGETQYF.

The rearrangement links TRBV9 to TRBJ2-2, with D possibly TRBD2 on 6 matching bases. There are 14 residues in the CDR3. Germline values: CDR1 SGDLS, CDR2 YYNGEE. V was shortened by 6 bases and J by 3 bases, with 12 bases between the two germline ends. This CDR3 is CASTGTAHTGELFF. CDR3 nucleotide sequence: TGTGCCAGCACAGGGACTGCTCACACCGGGGAGCTGTTTTTT.

The chain employs TRBV9 and TRBJ1-2; tentative D call: TRBD1 (5 bases). Germline V gene sequence: CDR1 SGDLS, CDR2 YYNGEE. With 4 bases removed from V and 0 bases from J, the gap between germline ends came to 13 bases. The CDR3 contains 15 residues. CDR3 DNA: TGTGCCAGCAGCCAATCCCCGGGGGCTAACTATGGCTACACCTTC. Its protein is CASSQSPGANYGYTF.

This clone was recorded once. The chain carries TRBV4-1 and TRBJ2-1; the D is unclear. Germline V gene sequence: CDR1 MGHRA, CDR2 YSYEKL. The CDR3 is 12 residues long. The V and J ends lost 2 bases and 4 bases respectively, with 3 bases between them. CDR3 sequence (DNA): TGCGCCAGCAGCCAACATTACAATGAGCAGTTCTTC. This translates into CASSQHYNEQFF.